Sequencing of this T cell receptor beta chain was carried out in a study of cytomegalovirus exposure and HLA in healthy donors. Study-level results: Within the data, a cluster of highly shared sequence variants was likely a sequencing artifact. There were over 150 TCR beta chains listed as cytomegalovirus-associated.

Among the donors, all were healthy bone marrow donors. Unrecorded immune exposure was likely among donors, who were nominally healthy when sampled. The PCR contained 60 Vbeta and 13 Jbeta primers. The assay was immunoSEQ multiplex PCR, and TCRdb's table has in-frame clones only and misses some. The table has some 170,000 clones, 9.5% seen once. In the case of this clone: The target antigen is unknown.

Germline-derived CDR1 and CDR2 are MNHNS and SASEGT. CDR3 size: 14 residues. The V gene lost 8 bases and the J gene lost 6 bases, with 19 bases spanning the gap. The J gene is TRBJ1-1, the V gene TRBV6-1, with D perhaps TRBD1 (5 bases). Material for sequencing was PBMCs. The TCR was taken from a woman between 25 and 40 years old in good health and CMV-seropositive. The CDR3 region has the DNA TGTGCCAGCTCCTTGGGGGACTCCTCCCCTGAAGCTTTCTTT. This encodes CASSLGDSSPEAFF.